These 24 T cell receptor beta chains were all obtained from the same sample, sequenced in a study of blood T cell repertoires in COVID-19. The repertoire was sequenced with immunoSEQ multiplex PCR; TCRdb's copy has only in-frame clones and lacks some. There are around 200,000 clones in the sample; 80% occur only once, and approximately 7.4% lies in the top ten. The sample comprised PBMCs or T cells enriched from blood (not recorded which). The receptor set was obtained from a woman in her thirties or forties with acute COVID-19.

The rearrangement joins TRBV18 to TRBJ2-7; perhaps TRBD2 as D (5 bases). Germline CDR1 and CDR2: KGHSH and LQKENI. This CDR3 spans 13 amino acids. Deletions cut 3 bases from V and 6 bases from J, with 12 bases between. CDR3 nucleotides: TGTGCCAGCTCACCCCGGGATTTTGGCGAGCAGTACTTC. It yields the protein CASSPRDFGEQYF.

The sample holds one count of this clone. The J gene is TRBJ2-7, the V gene TRBV6-2 or TRBV6-3; tentatively, D is TRBD1 (5 bases). Per the germline V gene, CDR1 is MNHEY and CDR2 is SVGEGT. The V gene lost 2 bases and the J gene lost 5 bases, with 13 bases spanning the gap. The CDR3 has 14 amino acids. The CDR3 DNA reads as TGTGCCAGCAGTTACGGTTCCGCAGGGAACGAGCAGTACTTC. It translates to CASSYGSAGNEQYF.

The chain uses TRBV5-6 and TRBJ1-4, with D perhaps TRBD1 (5 bases). The CDR3 covers 16 residues. Between the trimmed V and J ends, which lost 2 bases and 1 base, there was a span of 12 bases. The germline CDR1 and CDR2 sequences are SGHDT and YYEEEE. The CDR3 DNA is TGTGCCAGCAGCTTCCTAGGGGTCGGAACTAATGAAAAACTGTTTTTT. It is translated as CASSFLGVGTNEKLFF.

The chain links TRBV7-2 to TRBJ1-1; 8 nucleotides line up with TRBD1. CDR3 size: 16 residues. The J segment lost 6 bases and the V segment lost 4 bases, leaving 13 bases of the junction unmatched. Germline lookup yields CDR1 SGHTA and CDR2 FQGNSA. The CDR3 spells CASSSLDRVRDPEAFF. The CDR3, as DNA: TGTGCCAGCAGCTCGCTGGACAGGGTAAGGGACCCTGAAGCTTTCTTT.

This clone turned up a few times. The chain combines TRBV28 with TRBJ1-5; 10 nucleotides line up with TRBD1. With V trimmed by 6 bases and J by 14 bases, 4 bases remained unmatched. The CDR3 totals 11 residues. Germline V lookup: CDR1 MDHEN, CDR2 SYDVKM. The CDR3 reads CASRKGQGEHF. As DNA, the CDR3 is TGTGCCAGCAGAAAAGGACAGGGGGAGCATTTT.

This clone occurred many times. The rearrangement links TRBV9 to TRBJ2-1; 8 bases are a match to TRBD2. The germline gives CDR1 SGDLS, CDR2 YYNGEE. V was pared by 4 bases and J by 0 bases, with 3 bases of the junction left unmatched. This CDR3 region has 15 residues. For the CDR3, the DNA is TGTGCCAGCAGCCGGGGGGGCCCCTCCTACAATGAGCAGTTCTTC. Its protein is CASSRGGPSYNEQFF.

This chain joins TRBV15 and TRBJ2-7, with D tentatively TRBD2 (6 bases). Between the trimmed V and J ends, which lost 4 bases and 7 bases, there was a span of 11 bases. In germline, CDR1 is LNHNV, CDR2 YYDKDF (reference sequence). There are 12 residues in the CDR3. This chain's CDR3 is CATSKTAGEQYF. CDR3 DNA sequence: TGTGCCACCAGCAAGACGGCGGGAGAGCAGTACTTC.

J is TRBJ1-1 and V is TRBV19; D uncertain. Germline CDR1 and CDR2: LNHDA and SQIVND (reference sequence). Trimming took off 5 bases at V and 5 bases at J, with 6 bases between the two ends. The CDR3 has 11 amino acids. CDR3 nucleotides: TGTGCCAGTAGTCGGGTAACTGAAGCTTTCTTT. Translated: CASSRVTEAFF. The full variable domain, in which reference TRBV19 and TRBJ1-1 provide the parts outside the CDR3, is DGGITQSPKYLFRKEGQNVTLSCEQNLNHDAMYWYRQDPGQGLRLIYYSQIVNDFQKGDIAEGYSVSREKKESFPLTVTSAQKNPTAFYLCASSRVTEAFFGQGTRLTVV.

The chain recombines TRBV7-3 with TRBJ1-1, with a tentative D call TRBD1 (5 bases). The CDR3 is 15 amino acids. The germline gives CDR1 SGHTA, CDR2 FQGTGA. Trimming shortened V by 5 bases and J by 1 base, and 14 bases separated the two germline ends. The CDR3 here is CASSPDGGRNTEAFF. CDR3 bases: TGTGCCAGCAGCCCAGACGGGGGGAGGAACACTGAAGCTTTCTTT.

The chain has TRBV7-2 and TRBJ2-1; 7 nucleotides line up with TRBD1. The V gene's germline CDR1 is SGHTA and CDR2 FQGNSA. V was pared by 5 bases and J by 7 bases, with 11 bases of the junction left unmatched. The CDR3 is made up of 15 amino acids. The DNA for the CDR3 is TGTGCCAGCAGCCTATCGAGGGACAGATGGAATGAGCAGTTCTTC. Its protein is CASSLSRDRWNEQFF.

The rearrangement uses TRBV5-1 and TRBJ1-1; weak D call: TRBD1 (6 bases). Germline values: CDR1 SGHRS, CDR2 YFSETQ. The V and J ends lost 7 bases and 1 base respectively, with 17 bases between them. The CDR3 loop spans 15 amino acids. DNA for the CDR3: TGCGCCAGCTTCAGCCAGACAGGCAAGAACACTGAAGCTTTCTTT. It codes for CASFSQTGKNTEAFF.

The chain couples TRBV28 to TRBJ1-5; D is possibly TRBD1 (5 bases). Trimming took 3 bases from V and 0 from J, leaving 12 bases between them. This CDR3 region has 16 residues. CDR1 and CDR2 from the germline V gene are MDHEN and SYDVKM. This CDR3 reads CASSFPPTVSNQPQHF. As DNA, the CDR3 is TGTGCCAGCAGTTTCCCGCCGACAGTTAGCAATCAGCCCCAGCATTTT.

This chain uses TRBV10-3 with TRBJ1-1; D is possibly TRBD1 (5 bases). Germline CDR1 is ENHRY and CDR2 is SYGVKD. V gave up 5 bases and J gave up 7 bases, with 14 bases separating them. The CDR3 runs to 13 residues. The CDR3 region has the DNA TGTGCCATCAGTTCGGACAATTCGGGTGAAGCTTTCTTT. Translation: CAISSDNSGEAFF.

The chain recombines TRBV5-4 with TRBJ2-2; no clear D gene. Germline lookup yields CDR1 SGHNT and CDR2 YYREEE (reference sequence). CDR3 length: 16 residues. V was shortened by 0 bases and J by 3 bases, with 12 bases between the two germline ends. The CDR3 here is CASSLAAAGYTGELFF. The CDR3 region has the DNA TGTGCCAGCAGCTTGGCGGCCGCAGGCTACACCGGGGAGCTGTTTTTT.

This sequence joins TRBV5-1 and TRBJ1-2; no reliable D call. CDR3 length equals 12 residues. Germline lookup yields CDR1 SGHRS and CDR2 YFSETQ. With 5 bases removed from V and 2 bases from J, the gap between germline ends came to 7 bases. The chain's CDR3 is CASREGNYGYTF. The CDR3 bases are TGCGCCAGCAGGGAGGGAAACTATGGCTACACCTTC. Using reference TRBV5-1 and TRBJ1-2 for the parts outside the CDR3, the full variable domain is KAGVTQTPRYLIKTRGQQVTLSCSPISGHRSVSWYQQTPGQGLQFLFEYFSETQRNKGNFPGRFSGRQFSNSRSEMNVSTLELGDSALYLCASREGNYGYTFGSGTRLTVV.

The chain has TRBV6-6 and TRBJ1-2; D is uncertain. Germline CDR1 reads MNHNY; CDR2 reads SVGAGI (reference sequence). There are 12 residues in the CDR3. The germline V and J ends were trimmed by 8 bases and 8 bases, with 15 bases remaining between them. For the CDR3, the DNA is TGTGCCAGCGGGTCGGACGGGAGGGGCTACACCTTC. Protein sequence: CASGSDGRGYTF.

The chain uses TRBV12-3 or TRBV12-4 and TRBJ1-1, with D possibly TRBD1 on 5 matching bases. Trimming took 10 bases from V and 5 from J, leaving 17 bases between them. This CDR3 comprises 13 residues. The CDR3, as DNA: TGTGCCACCCAGGTCGGGGGACTGACTGAAGCTTTCTTT. Its translation: CATQVGGLTEAFF.

In regard to this clone: Other DNA sequences within the sample encode an identical CDR3. The DNA for the CDR3 is TGTGCCACCAGTGACCCACGGACAGGGAACACTGAAGCTTTCTTT. It codes for CATSDPRTGNTEAFF. The genes are TRBV24-1 and TRBJ1-1; 7 nucleotides line up with TRBD1. The junction had 5 bases not matched to a gene; V was cut back by 4 bases and J by 1 base. The CDR3 totals 15 residues. The germline CDR1 and CDR2 sequences are KGHDR and SFDVKD.

The chain recombines TRBV24-1 with TRBJ2-1, with TRBD2 matching over 10 bases. Germline V lookup: CDR1 KGHDR, CDR2 SFDVKD. This CDR3 has 13 amino acids. V was pared by 8 bases and J by 7 bases, with 4 bases of the junction left unmatched. The CDR3 loop reads CATKAGGLNEQFF. CDR3 bases: TGTGCCACCAAAGCGGGGGGGCTTAATGAGCAGTTCTTC.

The chain is built from TRBV30 and TRBJ1-1; 12 positions match TRBD1. V dropped 7 bases and J dropped 0; count of bases not matched to a gene: 18. CDR1 is GTSNPN, CDR2 SVGIG, per germline (reference sequence). This CDR3 is 19 amino acids long. The CDR3 sequence is CALISGTGGGIRMNTEAFF. The CDR3 DNA sequence: TGTGCCTTGATCTCCGGGACAGGGGGCGGTATCCGCATGAACACTGAAGCTTTCTTT.

With regard to this clone: One end of the junction varies from germline; a read error may be responsible. This rearrangement joins TRBV9 to TRBJ1-1; TRBD1 aligns across 9 bases. In germline, CDR1 is SGDLS, CDR2 YYNGEE. The CDR3 contains 15 residues. As DNA, the CDR3 is TGTGCCAGCAGCGTATTGGGGACAGGGAACGCTGAAGCTTTCTTT. Protein sequence: CASSVLGTGNAEAFF.

This clone is a singleton in its sample. The genes are TRBV11-3 and TRBJ2-1; D might be TRBD2 (6 bases). CDR3 size: 17 residues. V lost 4 bases and J lost 6, with 22 bases in between. Germline V gives CDR1 SGHNT, CDR2 YENEEA. CDR3 coding DNA: TGTGCCAGCAGCTCCGGGGTGACGGGGGAGTCTTCCAATGAGCAGTTCTTC. Amino acids: CASSSGVTGESSNEQFF.

The chain joins TRBV3-1 (or the pseudogene TRBV3-2) to TRBJ2-5, with no clear D. V was trimmed by 1 base and J by 4 bases, leaving 7 bases between them. The CDR3 runs to 13 residues. Germline values: CDR1 LGHDT, CDR2 YNNKEL (reference sequence). The CDR3 bases are TGTGCCAGCAGCCAAGGTGCTATAGAGACCCAGTACTTC. It is translated as CASSQGAIETQYF.

This clone turned up a few times. The rearrangement links TRBV9 to TRBJ2-1, with D possibly matching TRBD1 (6 bases). Between the trimmed V and J ends, which lost 4 bases and 4 bases, there was a span of 15 bases. From germline, CDR1 is SGDLS and CDR2 YYNGEE. CDR3 length: 15 amino acids. The CDR3 region is CASSPEGQFYNEQFF. CDR3 nucleotide sequence: TGTGCCAGCAGCCCCGAGGGACAATTTTACAATGAGCAGTTCTTC.